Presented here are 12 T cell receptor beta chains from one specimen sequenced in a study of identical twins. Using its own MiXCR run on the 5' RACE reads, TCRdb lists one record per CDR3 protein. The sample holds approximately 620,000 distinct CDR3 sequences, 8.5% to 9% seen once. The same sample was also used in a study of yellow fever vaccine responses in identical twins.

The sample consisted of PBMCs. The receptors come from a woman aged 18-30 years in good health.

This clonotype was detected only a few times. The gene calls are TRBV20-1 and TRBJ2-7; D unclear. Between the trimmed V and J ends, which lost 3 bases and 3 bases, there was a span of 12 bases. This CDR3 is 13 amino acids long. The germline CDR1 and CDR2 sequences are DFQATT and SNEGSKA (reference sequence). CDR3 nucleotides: TGCAGTGCTAGTCAGGTTTCTCGCTACGAGCAGTACTTC. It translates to CSASQVSRYEQYF.

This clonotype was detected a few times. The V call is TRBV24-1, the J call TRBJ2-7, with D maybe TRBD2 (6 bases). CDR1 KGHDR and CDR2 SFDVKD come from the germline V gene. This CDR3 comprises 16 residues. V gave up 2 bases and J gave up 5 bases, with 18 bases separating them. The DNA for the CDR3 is TGTGCCACCAGTGATTCAGCCGGGGGAATCATCCACGAGCAGTACTTC. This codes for CATSDSAGGIIHEQYF.

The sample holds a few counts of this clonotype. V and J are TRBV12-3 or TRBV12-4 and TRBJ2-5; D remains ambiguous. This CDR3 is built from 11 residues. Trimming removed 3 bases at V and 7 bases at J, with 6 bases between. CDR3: CASSFKATQYF. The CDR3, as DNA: TGTGCCAGCAGTTTTAAGGCGACCCAGTACTTC.

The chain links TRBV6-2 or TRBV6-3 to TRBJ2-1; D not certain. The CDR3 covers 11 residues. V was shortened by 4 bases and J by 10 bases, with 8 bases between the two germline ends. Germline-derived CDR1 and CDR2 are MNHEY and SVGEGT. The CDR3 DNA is TGTGCCAGCAGTTCCTACGAAGAGCAGTTCTTC. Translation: CASSSYEEQFF.

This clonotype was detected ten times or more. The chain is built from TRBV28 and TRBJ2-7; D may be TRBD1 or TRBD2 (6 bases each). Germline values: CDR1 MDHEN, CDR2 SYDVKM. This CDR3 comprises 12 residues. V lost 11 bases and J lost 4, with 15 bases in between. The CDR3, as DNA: TGTGCCTGCGGGACAAAAGTTTACGAGCAGTACTTC. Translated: CACGTKVYEQYF.

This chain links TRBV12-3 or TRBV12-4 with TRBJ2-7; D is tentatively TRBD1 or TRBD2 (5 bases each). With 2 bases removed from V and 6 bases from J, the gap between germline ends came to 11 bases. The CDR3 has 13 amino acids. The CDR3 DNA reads TGTGCCAGCAGTTTAATCAAGAGGGGCGAGCAGTACTTC. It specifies CASSLIKRGEQYF.

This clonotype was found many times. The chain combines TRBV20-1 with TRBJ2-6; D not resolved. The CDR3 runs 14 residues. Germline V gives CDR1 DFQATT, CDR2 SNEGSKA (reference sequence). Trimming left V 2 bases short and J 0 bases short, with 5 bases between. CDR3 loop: CSARSLSGANVLTF. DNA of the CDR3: TGCAGTGCTAGAAGTCTCTCTGGGGCCAACGTCCTGACTTTC.

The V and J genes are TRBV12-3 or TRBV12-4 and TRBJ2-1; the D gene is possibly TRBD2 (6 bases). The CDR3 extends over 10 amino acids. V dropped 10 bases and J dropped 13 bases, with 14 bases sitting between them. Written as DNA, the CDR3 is TGTGCCATTAGCGGCCGGGGACAGTTCTTC. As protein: CAISGRGQFF.

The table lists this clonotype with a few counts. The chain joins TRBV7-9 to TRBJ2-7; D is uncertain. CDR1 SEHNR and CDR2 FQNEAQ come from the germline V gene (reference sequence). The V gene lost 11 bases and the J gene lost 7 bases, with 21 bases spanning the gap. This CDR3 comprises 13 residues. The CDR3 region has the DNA TGTGCCTCCAAAGGACCCAATTTGGGAGAGCAGTACTTC. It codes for CASKGPNLGEQYF.

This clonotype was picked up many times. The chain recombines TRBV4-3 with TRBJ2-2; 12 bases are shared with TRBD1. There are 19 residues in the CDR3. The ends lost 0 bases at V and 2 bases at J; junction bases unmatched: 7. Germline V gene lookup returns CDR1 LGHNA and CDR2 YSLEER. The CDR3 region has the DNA TGCGCCAGCAGCCAAGAACGCGGGACAGGGGGCTATAACACCGGGGAGCTGTTTTTT. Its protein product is CASSQERGTGGYNTGELFF.

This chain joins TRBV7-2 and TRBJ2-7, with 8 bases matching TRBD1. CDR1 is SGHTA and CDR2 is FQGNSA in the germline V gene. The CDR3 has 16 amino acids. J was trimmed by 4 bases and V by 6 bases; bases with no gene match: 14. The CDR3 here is CASSRVAQGGGYEQYF. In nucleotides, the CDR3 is TGTGCCAGCAGTAGGGTGGCACAGGGGGGCGGTTACGAGCAGTACTTC.

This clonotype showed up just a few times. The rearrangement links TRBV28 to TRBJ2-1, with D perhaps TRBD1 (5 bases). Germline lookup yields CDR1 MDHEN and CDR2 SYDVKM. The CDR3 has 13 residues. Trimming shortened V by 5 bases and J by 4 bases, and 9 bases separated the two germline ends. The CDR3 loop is CASSQTDYNEQFF. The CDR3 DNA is TGTGCCAGCAGTCAGACAGATTACAATGAGCAGTTCTTC. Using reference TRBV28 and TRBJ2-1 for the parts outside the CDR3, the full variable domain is DVKVTQSSRYLVKRTGEKVFLECVQDMDHENMFWYRQDPGLGLRLIYFSYDVKMKEKGDIPEGYSVSREKKERFSLILESASTNQTSMYLCASSQTDYNEQFFGPGTRLTVL.